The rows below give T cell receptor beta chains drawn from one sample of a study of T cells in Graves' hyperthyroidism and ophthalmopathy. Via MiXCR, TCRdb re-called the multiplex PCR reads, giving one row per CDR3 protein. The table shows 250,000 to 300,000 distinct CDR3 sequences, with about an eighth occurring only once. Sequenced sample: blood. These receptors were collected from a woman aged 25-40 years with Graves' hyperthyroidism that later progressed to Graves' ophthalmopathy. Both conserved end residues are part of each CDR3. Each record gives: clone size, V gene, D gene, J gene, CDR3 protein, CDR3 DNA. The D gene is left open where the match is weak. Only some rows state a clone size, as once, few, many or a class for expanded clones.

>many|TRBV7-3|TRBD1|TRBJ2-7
CASSLTGTAYEQYF
TGTGCCAGCAGCCTCACCGGGACAGCCTACGAGCAGTACTTC
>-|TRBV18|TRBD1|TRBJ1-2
CASSERQGIDYGYAF
TGTGCCAGCTCAGAAAGACAGGGGATCGACTATGGCTACGCCTTC
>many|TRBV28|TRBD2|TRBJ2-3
CASSLSLAGGSSTDTQYF
TGTGCCAGCAGTTTATCACTAGCGGGAGGGTCTAGCACAGATACGCAGTATTTT
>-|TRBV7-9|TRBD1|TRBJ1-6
CASSLGDRDSQNSPLHF
TGTGCCAGCAGCTTAGGGGATCGGGACAGCCAGAATTCACCCCTCCACTTT
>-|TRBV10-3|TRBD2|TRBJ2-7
CAISTSVYEQYF
TGTGCCATCAGCACTAGCGTGTACGAGCAGTACTTC
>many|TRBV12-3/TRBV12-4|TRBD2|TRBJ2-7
CASTLLAGINEQYF
TGTGCCAGCACCCTACTAGCGGGAATCAACGAGCAGTACTTC
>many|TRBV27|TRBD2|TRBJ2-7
CASIRLAGSYEQYF
TGTGCCAGCATCCGACTAGCCGGATCCTACGAGCAGTACTTC
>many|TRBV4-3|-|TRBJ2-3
CASSQEVRDTDTQYF
TGCGCCAGCAGCCAAGAGGTCAGGGACACAGATACGCAGTATTTT
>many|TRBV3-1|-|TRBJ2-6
CASSQGYGSGANVLTF
TGTGCCAGCAGCCAAGGATACGGTTCTGGGGCCAACGTCCTGACTTTC
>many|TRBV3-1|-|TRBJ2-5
CASSPSSARETQYF
TGTGCCAGCAGCCCATCCTCAGCTCGAGAGACCCAGTACTTC
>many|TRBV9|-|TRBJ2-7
CASSVQPAYEQYF
TGTGCCAGCAGCGTCCAGCCCGCCTACGAGCAGTACTTC
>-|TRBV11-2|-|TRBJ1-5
CASSLRYSNQPQHF
TGTGCCAGCAGCTTAAGGTACAGCAATCAGCCCCAGCATTTT
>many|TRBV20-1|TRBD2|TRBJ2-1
CSARGLAGGHDYNEQFF
TGCAGTGCTCGCGGACTAGCGGGAGGCCACGACTACAATGAGCAGTTCTTC
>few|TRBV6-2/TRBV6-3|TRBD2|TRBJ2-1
CASNRGTSGRSEQFF
TGTGCCAGCAACCGCGGGACTAGCGGGAGAAGTGAGCAGTTCTTC
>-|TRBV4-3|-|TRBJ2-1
CASSQDRLAGIYNEQFF
TGCGCCAGCAGCCAAGATCGTCTCGCGGGAATCTACAATGAGCAGTTCTTC
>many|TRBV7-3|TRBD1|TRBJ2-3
CASSYGQGIADTQYF
TGTGCCAGCAGCTACGGACAGGGCATCGCAGATACGCAGTATTTT
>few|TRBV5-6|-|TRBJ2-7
CASSPAGAHEQYF
TGTGCCAGCAGCCCAGCAGGGGCTCACGAGCAGTACTTC
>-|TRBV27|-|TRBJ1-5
CASSGGLNQPQHF
TGTGCCAGCAGCGGGGGCCTAAATCAGCCCCAGCATTTT
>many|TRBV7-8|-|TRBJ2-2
CASSLIEEGNTGELFF
TGTGCCAGCAGCTTAATCGAGGAGGGAAACACCGGGGAGCTGTTTTTT
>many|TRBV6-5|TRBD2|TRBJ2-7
CASSYHTGGAYEQYF
TGTGCCAGCAGTTACCATACGGGAGGGGCCTACGAGCAGTACTTC
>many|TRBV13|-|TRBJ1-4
CASSSRDRISTNEKLFF
TGTGCCAGCAGCTCACGGGACCGGATTTCAACTAATGAAAAACTGTTTTTT
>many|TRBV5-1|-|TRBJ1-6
CASSLAFVEDNSPLHF
TGCGCCAGCAGCTTGGCCTTTGTTGAGGACAATTCACCCCTCCACTTT